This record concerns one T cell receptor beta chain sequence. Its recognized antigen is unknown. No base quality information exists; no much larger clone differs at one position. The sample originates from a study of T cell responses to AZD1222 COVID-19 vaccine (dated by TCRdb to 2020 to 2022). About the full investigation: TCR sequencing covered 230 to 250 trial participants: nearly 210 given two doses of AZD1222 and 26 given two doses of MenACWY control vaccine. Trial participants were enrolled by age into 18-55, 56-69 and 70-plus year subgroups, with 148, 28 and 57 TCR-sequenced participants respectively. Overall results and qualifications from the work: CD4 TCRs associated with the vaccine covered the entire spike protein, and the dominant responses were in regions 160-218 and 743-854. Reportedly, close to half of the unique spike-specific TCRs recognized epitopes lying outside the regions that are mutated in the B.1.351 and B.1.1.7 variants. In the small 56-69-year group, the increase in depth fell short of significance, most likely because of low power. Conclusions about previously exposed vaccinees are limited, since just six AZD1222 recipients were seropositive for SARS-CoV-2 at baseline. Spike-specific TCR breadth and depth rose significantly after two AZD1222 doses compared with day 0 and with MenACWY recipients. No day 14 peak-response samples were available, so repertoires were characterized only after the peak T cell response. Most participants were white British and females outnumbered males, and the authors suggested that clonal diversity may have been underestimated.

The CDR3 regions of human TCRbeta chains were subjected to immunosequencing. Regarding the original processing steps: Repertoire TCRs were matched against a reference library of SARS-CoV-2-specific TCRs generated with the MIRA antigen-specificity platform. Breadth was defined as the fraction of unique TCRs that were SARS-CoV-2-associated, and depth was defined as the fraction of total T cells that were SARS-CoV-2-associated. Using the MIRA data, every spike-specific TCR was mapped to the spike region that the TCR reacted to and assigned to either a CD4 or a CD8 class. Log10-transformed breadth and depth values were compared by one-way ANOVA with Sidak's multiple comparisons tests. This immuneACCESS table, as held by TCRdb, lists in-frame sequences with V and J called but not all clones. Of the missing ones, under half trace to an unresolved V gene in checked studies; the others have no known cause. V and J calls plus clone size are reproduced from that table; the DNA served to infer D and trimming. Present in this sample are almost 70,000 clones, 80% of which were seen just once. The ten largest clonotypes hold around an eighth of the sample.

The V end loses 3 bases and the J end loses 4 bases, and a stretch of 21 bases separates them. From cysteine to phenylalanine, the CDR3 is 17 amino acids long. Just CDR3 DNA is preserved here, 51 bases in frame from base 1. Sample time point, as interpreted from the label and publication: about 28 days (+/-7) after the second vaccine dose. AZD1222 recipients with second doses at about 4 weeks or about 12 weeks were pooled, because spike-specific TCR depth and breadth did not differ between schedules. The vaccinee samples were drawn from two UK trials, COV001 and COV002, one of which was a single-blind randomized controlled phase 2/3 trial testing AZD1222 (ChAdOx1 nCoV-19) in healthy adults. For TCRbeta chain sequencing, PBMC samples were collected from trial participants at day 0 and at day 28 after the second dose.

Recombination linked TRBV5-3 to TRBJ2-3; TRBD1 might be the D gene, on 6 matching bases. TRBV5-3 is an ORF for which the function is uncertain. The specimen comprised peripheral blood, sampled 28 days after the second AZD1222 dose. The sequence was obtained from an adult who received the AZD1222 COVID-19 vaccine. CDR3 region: CARSSSPGHPSPDTQYF. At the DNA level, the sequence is TGTGCCAGAAGCTCAAGCCCGGGACATCCCTCCCCAGATACGCAGTATTTT.